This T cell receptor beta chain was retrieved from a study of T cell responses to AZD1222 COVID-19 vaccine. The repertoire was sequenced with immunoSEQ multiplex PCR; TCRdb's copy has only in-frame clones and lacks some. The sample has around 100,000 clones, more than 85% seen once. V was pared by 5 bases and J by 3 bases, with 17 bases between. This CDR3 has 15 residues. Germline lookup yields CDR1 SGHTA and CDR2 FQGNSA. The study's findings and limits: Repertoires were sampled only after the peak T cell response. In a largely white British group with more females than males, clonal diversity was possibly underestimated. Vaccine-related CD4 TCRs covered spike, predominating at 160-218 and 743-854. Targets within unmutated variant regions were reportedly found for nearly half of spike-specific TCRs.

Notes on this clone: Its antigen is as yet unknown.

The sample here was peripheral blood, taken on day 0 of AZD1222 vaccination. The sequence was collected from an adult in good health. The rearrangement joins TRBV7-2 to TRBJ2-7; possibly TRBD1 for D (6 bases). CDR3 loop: CASSPPQRGGYEQYF. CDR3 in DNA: TGTGCCAGCAGCCCCCCCCAGCGAGGGGGCTACGAGCAGTACTTC.